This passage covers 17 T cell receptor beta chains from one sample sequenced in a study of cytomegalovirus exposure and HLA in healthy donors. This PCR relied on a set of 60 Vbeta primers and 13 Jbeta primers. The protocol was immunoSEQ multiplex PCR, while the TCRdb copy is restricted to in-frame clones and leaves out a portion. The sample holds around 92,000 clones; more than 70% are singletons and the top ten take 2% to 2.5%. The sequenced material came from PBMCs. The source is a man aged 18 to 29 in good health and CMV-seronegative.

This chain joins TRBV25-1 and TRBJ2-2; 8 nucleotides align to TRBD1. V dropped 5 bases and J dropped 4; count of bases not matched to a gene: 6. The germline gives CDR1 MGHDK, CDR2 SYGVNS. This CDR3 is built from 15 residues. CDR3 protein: CASSRQGPGTGELFF. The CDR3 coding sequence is TGTGCCAGCAGTCGACAGGGGCCGGGCACCGGGGAGCTGTTTTTT.

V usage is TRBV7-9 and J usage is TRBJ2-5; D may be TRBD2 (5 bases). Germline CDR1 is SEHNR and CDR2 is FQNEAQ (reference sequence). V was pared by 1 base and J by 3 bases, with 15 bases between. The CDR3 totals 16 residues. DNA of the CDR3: TGTGCCAGCAGCTTAGATGAGGCAGGACTTAAAGAGACCCAGTACTTC. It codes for CASSLDEAGLKETQYF.

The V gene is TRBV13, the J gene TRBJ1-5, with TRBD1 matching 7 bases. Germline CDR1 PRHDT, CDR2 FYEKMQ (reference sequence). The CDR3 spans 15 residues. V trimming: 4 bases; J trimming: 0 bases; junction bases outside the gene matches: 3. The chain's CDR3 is CASSSGGGSNQPQHF. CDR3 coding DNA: TGTGCCAGCAGCTCAGGGGGAGGTAGCAATCAGCCCCAGCATTTT.

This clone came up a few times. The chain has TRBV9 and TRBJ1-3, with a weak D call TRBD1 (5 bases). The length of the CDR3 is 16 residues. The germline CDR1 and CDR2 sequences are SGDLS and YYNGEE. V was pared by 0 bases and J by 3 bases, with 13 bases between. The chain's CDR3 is CASSVEQARGGNTIYF. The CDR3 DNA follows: TGTGCCAGCAGCGTAGAGCAGGCTAGGGGTGGAAACACCATATATTTT.

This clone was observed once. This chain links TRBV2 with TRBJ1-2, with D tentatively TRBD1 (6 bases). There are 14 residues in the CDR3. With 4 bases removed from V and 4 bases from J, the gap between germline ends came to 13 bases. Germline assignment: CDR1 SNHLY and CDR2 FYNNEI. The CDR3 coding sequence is TGTGCCAGCAGTGTGGGAACAGGGATCTATGGCTACACCTTC. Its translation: CASSVGTGIYGYTF.

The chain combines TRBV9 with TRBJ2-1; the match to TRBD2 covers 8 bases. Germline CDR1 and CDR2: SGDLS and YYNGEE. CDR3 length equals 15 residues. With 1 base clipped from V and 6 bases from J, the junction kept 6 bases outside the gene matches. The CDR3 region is CASSVSGTRPNEQFF. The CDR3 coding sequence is TGTGCCAGCAGCGTATCAGGGACTAGGCCCAATGAGCAGTTCTTC. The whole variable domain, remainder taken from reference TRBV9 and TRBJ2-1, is DSGVTQTPKHLITATGQRVTLRCSPRSGDLSVYWYQQSLDQGLQFLIQYYNGEERAKGNILERFSAQQFPDLHSELNLSSLELGDSALYFCASSVSGTRPNEQFFGPGTRLTVL.

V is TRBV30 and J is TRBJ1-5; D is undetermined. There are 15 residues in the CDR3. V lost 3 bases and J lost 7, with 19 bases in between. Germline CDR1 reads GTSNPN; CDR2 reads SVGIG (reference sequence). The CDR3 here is CAWSPLSAGTQPQHF. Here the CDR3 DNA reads TGTGCCTGGAGCCCCCTCTCGGCAGGCACACAGCCCCAGCATTTT.

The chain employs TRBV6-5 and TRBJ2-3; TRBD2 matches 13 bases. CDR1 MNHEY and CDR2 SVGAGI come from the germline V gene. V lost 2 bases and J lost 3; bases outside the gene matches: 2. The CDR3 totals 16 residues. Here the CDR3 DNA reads TGTGCCAGCAGTTACGGGGGACTAGCGGGGACAGATACGCAGTATTTT. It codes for CASSYGGLAGTDTQYF.

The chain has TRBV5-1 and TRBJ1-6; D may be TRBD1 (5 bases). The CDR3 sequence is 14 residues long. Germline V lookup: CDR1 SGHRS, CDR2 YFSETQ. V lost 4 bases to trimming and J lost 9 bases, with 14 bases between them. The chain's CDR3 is CASSRDRVSSPLHF. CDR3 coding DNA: TGCGCCAGCAGCCGAGACAGAGTGTCTTCACCCCTCCACTTT.

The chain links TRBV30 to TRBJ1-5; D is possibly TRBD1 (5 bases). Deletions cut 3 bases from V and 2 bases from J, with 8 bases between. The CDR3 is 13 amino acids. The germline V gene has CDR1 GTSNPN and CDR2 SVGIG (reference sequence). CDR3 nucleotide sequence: TGTGCCTGGAGCAGGGAGGGCAATCAGCCCCAGCATTTT. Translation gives CAWSREGNQPQHF.

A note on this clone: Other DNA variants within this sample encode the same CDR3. CDR3 nucleotides: TGCGCCAGCAGCTTGGACAGGGGGGACTATGGCTACACCTTC. It is translated as CASSLDRGDYGYTF. V gene TRBV5-1 combines with J gene TRBJ1-2; TRBD1 matches 8 bases. From germline, CDR1 is SGHRS and CDR2 YFSETQ. V was pared by 0 bases and J by 3 bases, with 1 base of the junction left unmatched. This CDR3 is 14 amino acids long.

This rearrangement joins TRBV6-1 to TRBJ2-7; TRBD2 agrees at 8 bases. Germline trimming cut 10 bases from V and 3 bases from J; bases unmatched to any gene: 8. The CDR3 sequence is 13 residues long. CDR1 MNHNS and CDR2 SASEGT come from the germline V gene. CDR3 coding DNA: TGTGCCACTACGGGGGGGGAGATCTACGAGCAGTACTTC. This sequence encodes CATTGGEIYEQYF.

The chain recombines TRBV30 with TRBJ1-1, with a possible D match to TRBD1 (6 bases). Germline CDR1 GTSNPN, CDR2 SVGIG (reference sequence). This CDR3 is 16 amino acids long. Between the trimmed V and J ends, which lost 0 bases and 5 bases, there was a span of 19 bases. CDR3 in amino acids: CAWSVLGGQWLTEAFF. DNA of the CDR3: TGTGCCTGGAGTGTATTGGGCGGACAGTGGCTTACTGAAGCTTTCTTT.

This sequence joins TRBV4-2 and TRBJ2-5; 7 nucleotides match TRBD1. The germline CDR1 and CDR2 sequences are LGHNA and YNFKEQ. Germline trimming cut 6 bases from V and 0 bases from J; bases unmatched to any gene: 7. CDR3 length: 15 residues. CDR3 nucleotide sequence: TGTGCCAGCAGTCGGGGACAGCAAAACCAAGAGACCCAGTACTTC. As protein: CASSRGQQNQETQYF.

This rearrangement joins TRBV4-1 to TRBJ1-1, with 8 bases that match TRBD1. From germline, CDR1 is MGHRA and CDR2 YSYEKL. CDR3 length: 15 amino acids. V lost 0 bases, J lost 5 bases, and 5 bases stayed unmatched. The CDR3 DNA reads TGCGCCAGCAGCCAAGATCGGACAGGGAGGACTGAAGCTTTCTTT. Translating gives CASSQDRTGRTEAFF.

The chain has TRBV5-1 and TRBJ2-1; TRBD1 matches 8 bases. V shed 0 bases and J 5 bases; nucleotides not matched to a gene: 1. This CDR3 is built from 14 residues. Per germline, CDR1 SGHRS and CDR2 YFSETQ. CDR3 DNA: TGCGCCAGCAGCTTGGAACAGGGGGACAATGAGCAGTTCTTC. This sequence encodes CASSLEQGDNEQFF.

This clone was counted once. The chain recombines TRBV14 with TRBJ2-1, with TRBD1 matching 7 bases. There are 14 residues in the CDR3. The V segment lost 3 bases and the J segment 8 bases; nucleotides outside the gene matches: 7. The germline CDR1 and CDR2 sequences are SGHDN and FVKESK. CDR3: CASSQRGRLDEQFF. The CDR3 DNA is TGTGCCAGCAGCCAGAGGGGGCGCTTGGATGAGCAGTTCTTC.